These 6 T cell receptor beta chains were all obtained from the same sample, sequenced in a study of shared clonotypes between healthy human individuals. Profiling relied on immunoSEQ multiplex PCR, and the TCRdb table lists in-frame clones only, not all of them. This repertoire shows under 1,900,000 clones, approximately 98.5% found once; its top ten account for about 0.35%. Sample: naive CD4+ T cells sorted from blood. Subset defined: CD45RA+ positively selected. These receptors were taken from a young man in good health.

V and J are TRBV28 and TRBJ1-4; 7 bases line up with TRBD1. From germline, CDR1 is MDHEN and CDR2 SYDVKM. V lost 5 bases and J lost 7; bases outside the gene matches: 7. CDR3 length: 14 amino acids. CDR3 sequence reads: CASSIPGQPEKLFF. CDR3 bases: TGTGCCAGCAGTATACCGGGACAGCCTGAAAAACTGTTTTTT.

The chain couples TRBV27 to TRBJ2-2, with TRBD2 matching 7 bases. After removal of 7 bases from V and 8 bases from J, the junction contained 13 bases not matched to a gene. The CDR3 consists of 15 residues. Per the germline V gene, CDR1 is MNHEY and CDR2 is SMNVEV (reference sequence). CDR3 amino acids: CASTPTGLVAGELFF. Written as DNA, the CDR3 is TGTGCCAGCACCCCCACCGGACTAGTTGCGGGGGAGCTGTTTTTT.

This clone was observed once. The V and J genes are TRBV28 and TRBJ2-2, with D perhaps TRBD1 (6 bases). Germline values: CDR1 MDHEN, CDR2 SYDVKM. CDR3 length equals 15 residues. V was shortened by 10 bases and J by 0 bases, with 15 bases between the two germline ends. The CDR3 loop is CATLGTPTNTGELFF. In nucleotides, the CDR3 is TGTGCCACCCTCGGGACACCGACGAACACCGGGGAGCTGTTTTTT. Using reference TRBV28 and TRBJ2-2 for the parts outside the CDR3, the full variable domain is DVKVTQSSRYLVKRTGEKVFLECVQDMDHENMFWYRQDPGLGLRLIYFSYDVKMKEKGDIPEGYSVSREKKERFSLILESASTNQTSMYLCATLGTPTNTGELFFGEGSRLTVL.

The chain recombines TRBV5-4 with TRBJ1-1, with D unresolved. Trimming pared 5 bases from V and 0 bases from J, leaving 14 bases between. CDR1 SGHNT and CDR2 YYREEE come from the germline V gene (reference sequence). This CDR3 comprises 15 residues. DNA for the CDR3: TGTGCCAGCAGGAGCCGGGATTTCATGAACACTGAAGCTTTCTTT. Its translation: CASRSRDFMNTEAFF.

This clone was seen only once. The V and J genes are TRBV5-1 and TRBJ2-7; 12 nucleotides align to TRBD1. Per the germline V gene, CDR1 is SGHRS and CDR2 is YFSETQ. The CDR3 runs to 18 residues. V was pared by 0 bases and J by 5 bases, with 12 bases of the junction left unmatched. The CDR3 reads CASSLVGQGAAGFHEQYF. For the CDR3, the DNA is TGCGCCAGCAGCTTGGTGGGACAGGGGGCCGCTGGATTCCACGAGCAGTACTTC. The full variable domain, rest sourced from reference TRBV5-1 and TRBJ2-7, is KAGVTQTPRYLIKTRGQQVTLSCSPISGHRSVSWYQQTPGQGLQFLFEYFSETQRNKGNFPGRFSGRQFSNSRSEMNVSTLELGDSALYLCASSLVGQGAAGFHEQYFGPGTRLTVT.

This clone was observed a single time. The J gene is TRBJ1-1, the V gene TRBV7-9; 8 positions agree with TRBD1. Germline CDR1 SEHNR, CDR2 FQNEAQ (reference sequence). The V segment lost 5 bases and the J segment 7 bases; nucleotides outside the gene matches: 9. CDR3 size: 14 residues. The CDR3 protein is CASSIGQGDSEAFF. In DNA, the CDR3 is TGTGCCAGCAGCATCGGACAGGGTGACAGTGAAGCTTTCTTT.